This T cell receptor (beta chain) came from a study of blood T cells in healthy people across ages. The second PCR ran roughly 7 to 12 cycles with a sample-barcoded 5' primer and J-beta primers. TCRdb analysed the 5' RACE reads with MiXCR anew, one entry per CDR3 protein. The data show over 750,000 distinct CDR3 sequences, around 25% seen once. Germline V gives CDR1 SGDLS, CDR2 YYNGEE. Trimming removed 2 bases from V and 0 bases from J, with 17 bases in between. This CDR3 spans 17 amino acids. This clonotype was recorded a few times. The data were also submitted as part of a second study, on T cells of mothers and their children.

This chain joins TRBV9 and TRBJ1-1, with D perhaps TRBD1 (5 bases). The source material was blood. This TCR was sampled from a boy younger than 18 in good health. The CDR3 sequence: CASSVTRDGPMNTEAFF. DNA of the CDR3: TGTGCCAGCAGCGTTACCCGGGACGGTCCCATGAACACTGAAGCTTTCTTT.